One T cell receptor (beta chain) is described in this entry. Antigen: not known. The study drew all its donors from Caucasian adults living in Nashville, Tennessee. The V gene's germline CDR1 is MNHEY and CDR2 SVGAGI. V lost 2 bases and J lost 2, with 6 bases in between. CDR3 length: 14 amino acids. This record comes from a study of shared clonotypes between healthy human individuals. Findings and limits, study-wide: Clonotype sharing among donors was thought likely to change with sequencing depth.

Approximately 210 ng DNA, 30,000 or so T cell genomes, went into each sorted-subset replicate PCR. The repertoire was sequenced with immunoSEQ multiplex PCR; TCRdb's copy has only in-frame clones and lacks some. The sample lists 2.3 million or so clones; approximately 93% were seen once. The rearrangement joins TRBV6-5 to TRBJ2-2; D is ambiguous. The source material was naive CD4+ T cells from PBMCs. The subset: CD45RA+ positively selected. This clonotype was sampled from a man aged 18 to 30 in good health. Some clones in this sample may be carry-over from other donors' samples. This CDR3 reads CASSYHPNTGELFF. Here the CDR3 DNA reads TGTGCCAGCAGTTACCATCCTAACACCGGGGAGCTGTTTTTT.